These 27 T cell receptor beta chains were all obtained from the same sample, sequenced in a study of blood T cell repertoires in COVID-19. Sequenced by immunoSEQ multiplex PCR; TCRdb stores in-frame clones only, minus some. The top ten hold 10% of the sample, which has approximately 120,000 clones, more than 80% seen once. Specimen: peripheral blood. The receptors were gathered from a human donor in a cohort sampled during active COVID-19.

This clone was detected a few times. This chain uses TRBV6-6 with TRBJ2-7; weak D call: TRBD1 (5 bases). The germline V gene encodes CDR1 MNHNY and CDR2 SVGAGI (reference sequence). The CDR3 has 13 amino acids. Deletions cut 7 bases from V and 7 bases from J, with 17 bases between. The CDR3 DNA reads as TGTGCCAGCACCGGCCCAACAGGTATGGAGCAGTACTTC. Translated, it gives CASTGPTGMEQYF.

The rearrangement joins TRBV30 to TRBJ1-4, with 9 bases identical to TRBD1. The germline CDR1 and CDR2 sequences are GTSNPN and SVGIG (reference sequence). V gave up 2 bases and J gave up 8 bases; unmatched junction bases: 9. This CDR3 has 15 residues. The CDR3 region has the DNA TGTGCCTGGAGTATACCCGGGACAGGGCGGGAAAAACTGTTTTTT. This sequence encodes CAWSIPGTGREKLFF.

The CDR3 nucleotides read TGTGCCAGCAGTTTTGGGGGGACTGAAGCTTTCTTT. Protein sequence: CASSFGGTEAFF. The genes are TRBV12-3 or TRBV12-4 and TRBJ1-1; D perhaps matches TRBD1 (5 bases). The CDR3 contains 12 residues. The V and J ends lost 3 bases and 5 bases respectively, with 7 bases between them.

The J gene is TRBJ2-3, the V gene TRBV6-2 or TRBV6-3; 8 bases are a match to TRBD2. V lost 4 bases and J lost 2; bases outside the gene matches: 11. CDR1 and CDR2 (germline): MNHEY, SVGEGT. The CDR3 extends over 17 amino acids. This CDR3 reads CASSSHPLADLTDTQYF. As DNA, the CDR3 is TGTGCCAGCAGTTCCCACCCACTAGCGGACCTCACAGATACGCAGTATTTT.

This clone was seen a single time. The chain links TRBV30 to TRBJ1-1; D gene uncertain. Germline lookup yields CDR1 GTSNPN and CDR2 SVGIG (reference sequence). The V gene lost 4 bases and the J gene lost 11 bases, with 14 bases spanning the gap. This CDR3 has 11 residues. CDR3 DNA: TGTGCCTGGACTTCCGGCGGATGGGCTTTCTTT. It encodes CAWTSGGWAFF.

The CDR3 region is CASSLLDRVDEQYF. Here the CDR3 DNA reads TGTGCCAGCAGCTTATTGGACAGGGTCGACGAGCAGTACTTC. V and J are TRBV7-2 and TRBJ2-7; 8 nucleotides agree with TRBD1. CDR3 length: 14 residues. With V trimmed by 2 bases and J by 5 bases, 5 bases remained unmatched. CDR1 SGHTA and CDR2 FQGNSA come from the germline V gene.

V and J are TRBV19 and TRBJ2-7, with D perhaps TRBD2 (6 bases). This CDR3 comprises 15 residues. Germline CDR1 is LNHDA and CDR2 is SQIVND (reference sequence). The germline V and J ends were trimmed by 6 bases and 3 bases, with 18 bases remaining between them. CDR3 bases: TGTGCCAGTAGCAAGTCTGGGACCGGGAGCTACGAGCAGTACTTC. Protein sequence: CASSKSGTGSYEQYF.

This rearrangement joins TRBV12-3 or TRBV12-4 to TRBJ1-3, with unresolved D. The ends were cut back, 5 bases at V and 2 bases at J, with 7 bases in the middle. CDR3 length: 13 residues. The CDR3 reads CASSPRAGNTIYF. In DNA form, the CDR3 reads TGTGCCAGCAGTCCCCGCGCTGGAAACACCATATATTTT.

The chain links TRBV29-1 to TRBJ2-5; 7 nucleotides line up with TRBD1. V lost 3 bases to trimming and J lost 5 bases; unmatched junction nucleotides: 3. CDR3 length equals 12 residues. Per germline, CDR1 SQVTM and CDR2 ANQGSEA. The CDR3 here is CSVDRGPETQYF. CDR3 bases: TGCAGCGTTGATAGGGGGCCGGAGACCCAGTACTTC.

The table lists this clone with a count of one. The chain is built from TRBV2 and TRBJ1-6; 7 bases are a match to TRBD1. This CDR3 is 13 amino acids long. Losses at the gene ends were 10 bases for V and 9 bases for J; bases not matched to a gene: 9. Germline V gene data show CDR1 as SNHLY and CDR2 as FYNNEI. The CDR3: CATADRQGSPLHF. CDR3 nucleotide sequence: TGTGCCACCGCGGACAGGCAAGGTTCACCCCTCCACTTT.

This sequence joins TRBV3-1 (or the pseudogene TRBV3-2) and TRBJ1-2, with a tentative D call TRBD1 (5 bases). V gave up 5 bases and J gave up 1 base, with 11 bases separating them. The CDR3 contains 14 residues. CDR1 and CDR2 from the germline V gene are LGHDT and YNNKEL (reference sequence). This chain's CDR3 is CASSTQGNNYGYTF. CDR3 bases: TGTGCCAGCAGCACTCAGGGAAATAACTATGGCTACACCTTC.

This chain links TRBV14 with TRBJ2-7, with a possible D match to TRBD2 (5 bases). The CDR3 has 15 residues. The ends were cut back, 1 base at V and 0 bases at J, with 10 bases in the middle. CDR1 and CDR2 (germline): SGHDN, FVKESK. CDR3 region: CASSQGLALSYEQYF. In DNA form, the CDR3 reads TGTGCCAGCAGCCAAGGCCTAGCTCTCTCCTACGAGCAGTACTTC.

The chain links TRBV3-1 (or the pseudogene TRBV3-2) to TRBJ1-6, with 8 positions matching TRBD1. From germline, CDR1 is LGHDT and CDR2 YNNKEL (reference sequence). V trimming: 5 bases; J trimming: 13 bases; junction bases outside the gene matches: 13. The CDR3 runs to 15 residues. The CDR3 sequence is CASSYGQGKGGPLHF. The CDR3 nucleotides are TGTGCCAGCAGCTACGGACAGGGTAAAGGTGGTCCCCTCCACTTT.

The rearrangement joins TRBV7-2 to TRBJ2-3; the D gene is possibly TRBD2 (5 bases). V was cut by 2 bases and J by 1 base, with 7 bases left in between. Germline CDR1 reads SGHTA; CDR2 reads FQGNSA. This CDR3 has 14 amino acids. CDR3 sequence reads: CASSLFGGTDTQYF. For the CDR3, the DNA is TGTGCCAGCAGCTTATTCGGGGGCACAGATACGCAGTATTTT.

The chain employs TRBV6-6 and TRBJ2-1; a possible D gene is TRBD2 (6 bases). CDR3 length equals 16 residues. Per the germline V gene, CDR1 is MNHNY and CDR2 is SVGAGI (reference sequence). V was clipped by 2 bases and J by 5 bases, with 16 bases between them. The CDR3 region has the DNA TGTGCCAGCAGTTACGGGGCGGGGCCCCCCGACAATGAGCAGTTCTTC. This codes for CASSYGAGPPDNEQFF.

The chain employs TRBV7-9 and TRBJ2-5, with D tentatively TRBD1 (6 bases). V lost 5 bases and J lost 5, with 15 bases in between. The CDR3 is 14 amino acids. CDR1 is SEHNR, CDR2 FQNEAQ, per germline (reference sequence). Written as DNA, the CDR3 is TGTGCCAGCAGCCAAGGACAGACGTCGGAGACCCAGTACTTC. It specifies CASSQGQTSETQYF. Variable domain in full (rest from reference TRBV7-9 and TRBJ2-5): DTGVSQNPRHKITKRGQNVTFRCDPISEHNRLYWYRQTLGQGPEFLTYFQNEAQLEKSRLLSDRFSAERPKGSFSTLEIQRTEQGDSAMYLCASSQGQTSETQYFGPGTRLLVL.

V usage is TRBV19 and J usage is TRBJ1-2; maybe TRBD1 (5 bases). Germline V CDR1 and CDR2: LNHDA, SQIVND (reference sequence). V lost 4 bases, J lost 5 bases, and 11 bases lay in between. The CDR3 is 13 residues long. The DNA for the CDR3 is TGTGCCAGTAGTAAAAATAGGGGATATGGCTACACCTTC. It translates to CASSKNRGYGYTF.

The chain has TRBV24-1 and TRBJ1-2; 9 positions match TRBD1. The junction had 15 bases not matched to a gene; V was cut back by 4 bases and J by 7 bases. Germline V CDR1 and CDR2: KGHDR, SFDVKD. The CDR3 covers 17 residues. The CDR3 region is CATSEKRTGTGSLGYTF. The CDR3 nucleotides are TGTGCCACCAGTGAAAAGAGAACCGGGACAGGGTCACTTGGCTACACCTTC.

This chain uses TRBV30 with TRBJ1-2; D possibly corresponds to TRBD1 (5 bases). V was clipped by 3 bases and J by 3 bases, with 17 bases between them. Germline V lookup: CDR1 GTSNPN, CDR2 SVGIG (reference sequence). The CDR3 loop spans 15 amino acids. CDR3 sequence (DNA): TGTGCCTGGAGCCCAGCCTACGGGGGTTACTATGGCTACACCTTC. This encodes CAWSPAYGGYYGYTF.

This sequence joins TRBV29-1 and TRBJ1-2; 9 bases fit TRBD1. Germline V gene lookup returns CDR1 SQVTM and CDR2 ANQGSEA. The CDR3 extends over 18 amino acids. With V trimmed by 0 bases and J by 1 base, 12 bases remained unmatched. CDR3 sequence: CSVEDLGQGMGINYGYTF. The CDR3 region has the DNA TGCAGCGTTGAAGATCTGGGACAGGGTATGGGGATTAACTATGGCTACACCTTC. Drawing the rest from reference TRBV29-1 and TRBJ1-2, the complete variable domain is SAVISQKPSRDICQRGTSLTIQCQVDSQVTMMFWYRQQPGQSLTLIATANQGSEATYESGFVIDKFPISRPNLTFSTLTVSNMSPEDSSIYLCSVEDLGQGMGINYGYTFGSGTRLTVV.

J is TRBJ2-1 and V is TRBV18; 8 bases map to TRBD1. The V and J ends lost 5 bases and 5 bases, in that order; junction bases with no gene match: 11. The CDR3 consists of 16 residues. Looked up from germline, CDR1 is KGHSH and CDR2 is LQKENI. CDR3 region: CASSSLWDRHNNEQFF. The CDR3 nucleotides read TGTGCCAGCTCATCGCTCTGGGACAGGCATAACAATGAGCAGTTCTTC. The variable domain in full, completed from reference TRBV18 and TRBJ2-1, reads NAGVMQNPRHLVRRRGQEARLRCSPMKGHSHVYWYRQLPEEGLKFMVYLQKENIIDESGMPKERFSAEFPKEGPSILRIQQVVRGDSAAYFCASSSLWDRHNNEQFFGPGTRLTVL.

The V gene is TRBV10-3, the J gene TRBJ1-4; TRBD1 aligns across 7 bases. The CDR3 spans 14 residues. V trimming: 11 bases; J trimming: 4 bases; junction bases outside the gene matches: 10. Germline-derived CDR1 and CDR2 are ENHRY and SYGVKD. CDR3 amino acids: CAADPGQSNEKLFF. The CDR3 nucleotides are TGTGCCGCTGATCCGGGACAGAGTAATGAAAAACTGTTTTTT.

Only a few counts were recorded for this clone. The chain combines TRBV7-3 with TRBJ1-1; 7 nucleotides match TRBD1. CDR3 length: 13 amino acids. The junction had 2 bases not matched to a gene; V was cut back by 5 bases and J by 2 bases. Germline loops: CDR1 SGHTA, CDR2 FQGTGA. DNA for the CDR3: TGTGCCAGCAGCGGGACAGTTAACACTGAAGCTTTCTTT. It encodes CASSGTVNTEAFF. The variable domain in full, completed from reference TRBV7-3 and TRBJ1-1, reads GAGVSQTPSNKVTEKGKYVELRCDPISGHTALYWYRQSLGQGPEFLIYFQGTGAADDSGLPNDRFFAVRPEGSVSTLKIQRTERGDSAVYLCASSGTVNTEAFFGQGTRLTVV.

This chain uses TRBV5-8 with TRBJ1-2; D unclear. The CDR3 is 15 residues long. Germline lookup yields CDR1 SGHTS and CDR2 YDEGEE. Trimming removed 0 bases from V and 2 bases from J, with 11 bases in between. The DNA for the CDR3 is TGTGCCAGCAGCTTGGGCGGCACGGGGAACTATGGCTACACCTTC. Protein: CASSLGGTGNYGYTF. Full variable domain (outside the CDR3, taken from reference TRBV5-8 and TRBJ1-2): EAGVTQSPTHLIKTRGQQATLRCSPISGHTSVYWYQQALGLGLQFLLWYDEGEERNRGNFPPRFSGRQFPNYSSELNVNALELEDSALYLCASSLGGTGNYGYTFGSGTRLTVV.

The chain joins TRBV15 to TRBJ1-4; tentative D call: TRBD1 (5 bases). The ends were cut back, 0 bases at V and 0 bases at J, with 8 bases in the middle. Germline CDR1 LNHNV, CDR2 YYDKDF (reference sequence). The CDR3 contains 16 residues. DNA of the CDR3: TGTGCCACCAGCAGAGACAGGGTTGCAACTAATGAAAAACTGTTTTTT. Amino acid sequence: CATSRDRVATNEKLFF.

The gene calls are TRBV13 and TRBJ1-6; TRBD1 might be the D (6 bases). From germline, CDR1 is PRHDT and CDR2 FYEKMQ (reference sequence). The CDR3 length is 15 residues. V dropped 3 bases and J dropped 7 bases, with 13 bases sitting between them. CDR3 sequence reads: CASSLGARANSPLHF. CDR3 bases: TGTGCCAGCAGCTTGGGGGCCAGGGCGAATTCACCCCTCCACTTT.

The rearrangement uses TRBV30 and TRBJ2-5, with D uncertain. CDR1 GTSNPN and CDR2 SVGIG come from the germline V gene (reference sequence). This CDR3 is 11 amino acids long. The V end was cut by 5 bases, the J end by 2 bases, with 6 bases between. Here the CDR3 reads CAWGLQETQYF. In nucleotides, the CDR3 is TGTGCCTGGGGTCTACAAGAGACCCAGTACTTC.